This T cell receptor beta chain came from a study of cytomegalovirus exposure and HLA in healthy donors. Study overall: Earlier sequencing of about 179 million T cells yielded roughly 120 million unique TCR beta sequences. Study-wide results and caveats: CMV serostatus was the sole immune exposure data available. The authors listed 180 or so TCR beta chains as cytomegalovirus-associated. For presence/absence analyses, sequencing depth was assumed to be roughly uniform across donors.

The PCR had 60 Vbeta and 13 Jbeta primers. Libraries were prepared by immunoSEQ multiplex PCR; TCRdb keeps only in-frame clonotypes and omits some of them. The sample includes 110,000 to 150,000 clones, over 60% of them seen just once. Germline lookup yields CDR1 SGHTA and CDR2 FQGTGA. This CDR3 is built from 16 residues. The V end lost 0 bases, the J end lost 3 bases, and 12 bases lay between the germline ends. About this clone: Its specificity is not known.

The rearrangement joins TRBV7-3 to TRBJ2-1; D is perhaps TRBD2 (5 bases). The receptor was derived from a female donor in good health and CMV-seronegative. The sequencing input was PBMCs. In nucleotides, the CDR3 is TGTGCCAGCAGCTTAACTCCCCTCGGGAACTACAATGAGCAGTTCTTC. It is translated as CASSLTPLGNYNEQFF.